This is a list of T cell receptor beta chains from one sample in a study of T cell responses to AZD1222 COVID-19 vaccine. Clones were read by immunoSEQ multiplex PCR, and TCRdb kept only the in-frame ones, dropping some. The profile shows 130,000 or so clones, over 85% of them singletons. This specimen consisted of peripheral blood, obtained on day 0 of MenACWY control vaccination. Source of these receptors: an adult in good health. CDR3s include the opening cysteine and the closing phenylalanine or tryptophan. The D gene is left open where the match is weak. Clone size appears in some rows only: once, few, many, or a class for an expanded clone.

NA	NA	TRBV29-1	TRBJ2-7	CSVATEGARREQYF	TGCAGCGTTGCGACTGAGGGAGCACGGCGCGAGCAGTACTTC
NA	NA	TRBV5-1	TRBJ1-1	CASSVVATGEAFF	TGCGCCAGCAGCGTGGTGGCAACAGGTGAAGCTTTCTTT
NA	NA	TRBV7-8	TRBJ1-1	CASSLAIQGETEAFF	TGTGCCAGCAGCTTAGCGATACAGGGTGAGACTGAAGCTTTCTTT
TRBD1	NA	TRBV4-1	TRBJ1-5	CASSQERQGHQPQHF	TGCGCCAGCAGCCAAGAGAGACAGGGTCATCAGCCCCAGCATTTT
TRBD2	NA	TRBV7-8	TRBJ2-7	CASSFGLAEDYEQYF	TGTGCCAGCAGCTTTGGCCTAGCGGAAGACTACGAGCAGTACTTC
NA	once	TRBV6-5	TRBJ1-3	CASGPAGNTIYF	TGTGCCAGTGGGCCGGCTGGAAACACCATATATTTT
NA	NA	TRBV7-8	TRBJ1-1	CASSLATGSPMNTEAFF	TGTGCCAGCAGCTTAGCTACGGGGAGCCCGATGAACACTGAAGCTTTCTTT
NA	NA	TRBV7-6	TRBJ1-3	CASSLVSGAGNTIYF	TGTGCCAGCAGCTTAGTGTCGGGCGCAGGAAACACCATATATTTT
NA	NA	TRBV19	TRBJ2-2	CASSIGRGYTGELFF	TGTGCCAGTAGTATAGGACGGGGATACACCGGGGAGCTGTTTTTT
NA	NA	TRBV28	TRBJ1-5	CASRDVSNQPQHF	TGTGCCAGCAGGGACGTGAGTAATCAGCCCCAGCATTTT
NA	NA	TRBV5-6	TRBJ1-1	CASSSGDWMAAFF	TGTGCCAGCAGCTCCGGGGACTGGATGGCAGCTTTCTTT
TRBD2	NA	TRBV9	TRBJ2-1	CASSVFSGGASNEQFF	TGTGCCAGCAGCGTCTTTAGCGGGGGGGCCTCCAATGAGCAGTTCTTC
NA	NA	TRBV2	TRBJ2-6	CASGIARSGSEPGANVLTF	TGTGCCAGCGGGATAGCGCGGAGTGGGTCTGAGCCCGGGGCCAACGTCCTGACTTTC
TRBD2	NA	TRBV4-2	TRBJ2-1	CASSQDISGNYNEQFF	TGTGCCAGCAGCCAAGATATCAGCGGGAACTACAATGAGCAGTTCTTC
NA	NA	TRBV3-1/TRBV3-2	TRBJ1-2	CASSQSGGNYGYTF	TGTGCCAGCAGCCAATCGGGGGGGAACTATGGCTACACCTTC
TRBD1	few	TRBV7-3	TRBJ1-1	CASSTGGTEAFF	TGTGCCAGCAGTACAGGGGGCACTGAAGCTTTCTTT
NA	NA	TRBV7-9	TRBJ2-3	CASSLQGNPDTQYF	TGTGCCAGCAGCTTACAGGGAAACCCAGATACGCAGTATTTT